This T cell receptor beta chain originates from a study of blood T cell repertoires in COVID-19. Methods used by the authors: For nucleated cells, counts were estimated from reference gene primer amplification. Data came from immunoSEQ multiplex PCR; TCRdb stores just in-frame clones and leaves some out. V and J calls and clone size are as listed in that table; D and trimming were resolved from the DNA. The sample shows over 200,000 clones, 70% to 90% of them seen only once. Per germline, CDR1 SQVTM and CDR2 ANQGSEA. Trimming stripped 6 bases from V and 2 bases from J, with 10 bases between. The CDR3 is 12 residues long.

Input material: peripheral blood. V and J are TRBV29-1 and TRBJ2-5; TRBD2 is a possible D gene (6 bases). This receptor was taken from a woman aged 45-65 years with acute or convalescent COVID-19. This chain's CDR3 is CSVPGRQETQYF. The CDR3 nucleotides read TGCAGCGTCCCAGGGAGGCAAGAGACCCAGTACTTC.